Each of the 20 T cell receptor beta chains below was sequenced from the same sample in a study of T cells after posttransplantation cyclophosphamide. TCRdb's copy holds only in-frame clones and misses some; the assay was immunoSEQ multiplex PCR. The sample is made up of 38,000 or so clones, none counted only once. The specimen sequenced was PBMCs. The receptors here all came from a middle-aged man in good health, CMV-negative, and a related stem cell transplant donor.

The chain has TRBV7-3 and TRBJ2-3; 8 bases map to TRBD1. J was trimmed by 2 bases and V by 6 bases; bases with no gene match: 4. Germline values: CDR1 SGHTA, CDR2 FQGTGA. CDR3 size: 14 residues. The CDR3 protein is CASRAGGSTDTQYF. The CDR3 bases are TGTGCCAGCAGGGCAGGGGGCTCCACAGATACGCAGTATTTT.

This clone was detected ten times or more. Written as DNA, the CDR3 is TGTGCCAGCAGCTTCTCAAACAGGGGCGGTAGTGAAAAACTGTTTTTT. It is translated as CASSFSNRGGSEKLFF. The V and J genes are TRBV7-6 and TRBJ1-4, with TRBD1 identical over 7 bases. With 3 bases clipped from V and 7 bases from J, the junction kept 11 bases outside the gene matches. There are 16 residues in the CDR3. Per the germline V gene, CDR1 is SGHVS and CDR2 is FNYEAQ.

In its sample, this clone was seen many times. The gene calls are TRBV5-7 and TRBJ1-1; no clear D gene. TRBV5-7 is placed among ORFs of uncertain function. The CDR3 runs 12 residues. V lost 2 bases and J lost 4, with 6 bases in between. CDR3 in DNA: TGTGCCAGCAGCTTACTTACCACTGAAGCTTTCTTT. It is translated as CASSLLTTEAFF.

This clone has a count of ten or more. J is TRBJ1-1 and V is TRBV5-5; a weak D match, TRBD1 (6 bases). The CDR3 loop spans 15 amino acids. V lost 2 bases, J lost 0 bases, and 11 bases lay in between. Germline CDR1 is SGHKS and CDR2 is YYEKEE (reference sequence). This CDR3 is CASSFWTVMNTEAFF. The CDR3 DNA sequence: TGTGCCAGCAGCTTCTGGACAGTAATGAACACTGAAGCTTTCTTT.

There are many counts of this clone. This rearrangement joins TRBV5-4 to TRBJ2-1; D call uncertain. Germline V lookup: CDR1 SGHNT, CDR2 YYREEE (reference sequence). Trimming cost V 0 bases and J 7 bases, with 5 bases left between them. This CDR3 is 12 amino acids long. The CDR3 nucleotides read TGTGCCAGCAGCTTGGACTGGAATGAGCAGTTCTTC. Encoded protein: CASSLDWNEQFF.

This clone was picked up many times. The genes are TRBV7-3 and TRBJ2-7; D is perhaps TRBD1 (6 bases). V lost 5 bases, J lost 2 bases, and 10 bases lay in between. Germline values: CDR1 SGHTA, CDR2 FQGTGA. The CDR3 is 13 amino acids. Written as DNA, the CDR3 is TGTGCCAGCAGCCCGGGACAAACCTACGAGCAGTACTTC. As protein: CASSPGQTYEQYF.

This clone was found many times. V usage is TRBV2 and J usage is TRBJ2-7, with 7 bases lining up with TRBD1. The CDR3 sequence is 14 residues long. Trimming at V came to 5 bases and at J to 4 bases, leaving 8 bases not matched to a gene. CDR1 is SNHLY, CDR2 FYNNEI, per germline. This CDR3 is CASSQTGMGYEQYF. The CDR3 DNA follows: TGTGCCAGCAGTCAGACAGGGATGGGATACGAGCAGTACTTC.

The sample holds many counts of this clone. This chain links TRBV10-3 with TRBJ2-7; 8 nucleotides match TRBD2. This CDR3 contains 13 residues. The germline V gene has CDR1 ENHRY and CDR2 SYGVKD. V was clipped by 7 bases and J by 5 bases; unmatched bases: 7. The CDR3 protein is CAIMGLEGNEQYF. For the CDR3, the DNA is TGTGCCATCATGGGACTAGAGGGGAACGAGCAGTACTTC.

This clone has a count of ten or more. The rearrangement joins TRBV5-6 to TRBJ1-2, with 8 positions matching TRBD1. CDR1 is SGHDT and CDR2 is YYEEEE in the germline V gene. The CDR3 contains 14 residues. The ends lost 3 bases at V and 7 bases at J; junction bases unmatched: 8. The CDR3 DNA follows: TGTGCCAGCAGCTATGTGGACAGGGCACGTGGCTACACCTTC. Translating it yields CASSYVDRARGYTF.

Many counts were recorded for this clone. The chain recombines TRBV6-4 with TRBJ1-5; perhaps TRBD1 as D (5 bases). Per the germline V gene, CDR1 is MRHNA and CDR2 is SNTAGT. The CDR3 runs to 15 residues. V was clipped by 3 bases and J by 2 bases, with 11 bases between them. CDR3 DNA sequence: TGTGCCAGCAGTGATCCCAGGGTGGGCAATCAGCCCCAGCATTTT. This sequence encodes CASSDPRVGNQPQHF.

In its sample, this clone was seen many times. This rearrangement joins TRBV11-2 to TRBJ1-2, with D perhaps matching TRBD1 (5 bases). The germline gives CDR1 SGHAT, CDR2 FQNNGV. The CDR3 has 13 residues. V lost 1 base, J lost 4 bases, and 7 bases lay in between. CDR3 DNA sequence: TGTGCCAGCAGCTTAGCGGGGGGCTATGGCTACACCTTC. Protein: CASSLAGGYGYTF.

In this sample, this clone turned up many times. The chain is built from TRBV9 and TRBJ2-7; 8 positions agree with TRBD2. Looked up from germline, CDR1 is SGDLS and CDR2 is YYNGEE. The CDR3 totals 16 residues. The junction had 7 bases not matched to a gene; V was cut back by 0 bases and J by 2 bases. Written as DNA, the CDR3 is TGTGCCAGCAGCGTAGGGCTAGCGGGCGCAGCCTACGAGCAGTACTTC. Amino acids: CASSVGLAGAAYEQYF.

At least ten counts were recorded for this clone. This rearrangement joins TRBV11-2 to TRBJ2-5, with 8 nucleotides matching TRBD1. The CDR3 is made up of 15 amino acids. With V trimmed by 1 base and J by 2 bases, 3 bases remained unmatched. Germline-derived CDR1 and CDR2 are SGHAT and FQNNGV. The CDR3 region has the DNA TGTGCCAGCAGCTTAGGACAGGGGCTGCAAGAGACCCAGTACTTC. Translation: CASSLGQGLQETQYF.

This clone was recorded many times. The chain couples TRBV6-5 to TRBJ2-3; TRBD1 agrees at 8 bases. The CDR3 consists of 14 residues. Germline CDR1 reads MNHEY; CDR2 reads SVGAGI. The V and J ends lost 6 bases and 4 bases, in that order; junction bases with no gene match: 6. The CDR3 loop is CASSRTGYSDTQYF. In nucleotides, the CDR3 is TGTGCCAGCAGCCGGACAGGGTATTCAGATACGCAGTATTTT.

This clone appeared many times. The chain employs TRBV7-8 and TRBJ2-1, with 12 nucleotides matching TRBD2. This CDR3 region has 19 residues. CDR1 is SGHVS and CDR2 is FQNEAQ in the germline V gene. V trimming: 0 bases; J trimming: 1 base; junction bases outside the gene matches: 7. The CDR3 DNA reads as TGTGCCAGCAGCTTAGCCCTAGCGGGGGGGCCGGTATCCTACAATGAGCAGTTCTTC. Translated, it gives CASSLALAGGPVSYNEQFF.

Ten or more counts support this clone. The chain carries TRBV7-7 and TRBJ1-1; D is unclear. The ends were cut back, 5 bases at V and 1 base at J, with 8 bases in the middle. CDR3 length equals 13 residues. Germline assignment: CDR1 SSHAT and CDR2 FNYEAQ (reference sequence). CDR3 coding DNA: TGTGCCAGCAGCGCCACGAGGAACACTGAAGCTTTCTTT. This codes for CASSATRNTEAFF.

This clone was counted at least ten times. This chain connects TRBV19 to TRBJ1-5, with 9 bases lining up with TRBD1. The CDR3 extends over 16 amino acids. V was clipped by 5 bases and J by 3 bases; unmatched bases: 8. CDR1 is LNHDA and CDR2 is SQIVND in the germline V gene (reference sequence). This CDR3 reads CASSPMDRGDNQPQHF. The CDR3 DNA is TGTGCCAGTAGTCCGATGGACAGGGGAGACAATCAGCCCCAGCATTTT.

This clone was found many times. V is TRBV18 and J is TRBJ1-5; TRBD1 matches at 9 bases. Germline values: CDR1 KGHSH, CDR2 LQKENI. The CDR3 length is 14 residues. Unmatched junction bases numbered 3, after V lost 4 bases and J lost 5 bases. CDR3 nucleotides: TGTGCCAGCTCACTGACAGGGGGATATCAGCCCCAGCATTTT. Translating it yields CASSLTGGYQPQHF.

This clone has a count of ten or more. The chain recombines TRBV23-1 with TRBJ2-7; the match to TRBD2 covers 8 bases. TRBV23-1 has ORF status, its function being uncertain. J lost 5 bases, V lost 0 bases, and 6 bases had no gene match. This CDR3 is built from 15 residues. The CDR3 region has the DNA TGCGCCAGCAGTCAATCGTCGGGGGGGGCCGACGAGCAGTACTTC. Amino acids: CASSQSSGGADEQYF.

The sample holds a few counts of this clone. Germline is not matched at one junction end, which may reflect a read error. This sequence joins TRBV7-9 and TRBJ1-2; the D is unclear. Germline CDR1 is SEHNR and CDR2 is FQNEAQ (reference sequence). The CDR3 runs to 14 residues. The CDR3 sequence: CASSFEVVLYGCTF. CDR3 bases: TGTGCCAGCAGCTTTGAGGTGGTACTCTATGGCTGCACCTTC.